Described below is a single T cell receptor (beta chain) sequence and its context. Original analysis: For nucleated cells, counts were estimated from reference gene primer amplification. Clones were read by immunoSEQ multiplex PCR, and TCRdb kept only the in-frame ones, dropping some. The V and J calls and clone size come from that table; D and trimming were worked out from the DNA. The repertoire holds about 210,000 clones, more than 85% seen once, with under 0.9% in the top ten. V was cut by 0 bases and J by 1 base, with 9 bases left in between. The CDR3 consists of 15 residues. Germline CDR1 MGHRA, CDR2 YSYEKL. This sample was taken from a study of blood T cell repertoires in COVID-19.

The genes are TRBV4-1 and TRBJ1-2, with D tentatively TRBD1 (6 bases). The source is a man aged 40-55 years with acute or convalescent COVID-19. The sequencing sample was made of peripheral blood. CDR3 in DNA: TGCGCCAGCAGCCAAGAACAGGGTCGTAACTATGGCTACACCTTC. It encodes CASSQEQGRNYGYTF.